This T cell receptor beta chain emerged from a study of blood T cells in healthy people across ages (dated by TCRdb to about 2015). Regarding the research as a whole: In model experiments, template switching captured about one uniquely barcoded TCR beta cDNA molecule for every two T cells. The donors were divided into four age groups: young (average around 16 years), middle-aged (about 40), aged (about 62) and long-lived (about 80). To track age-related changes in TCR beta repertoire diversity, the study relied on deep sequencing normalized with unique cDNA molecular identifiers. The study analyzed two additional independent replicas of 1 million unique cDNA reads from the same blood draw for two donors, one aged 18 to 29 and one aged 80 or older. Donors of different ages were randomly distributed across sequencing lanes to avoid experimental bias.

The CDR3 numbers 15 residues from cysteine through phenylalanine. Left in the record is the CDR3 DNA by itself, 45 bases read in frame from the first base. Clipping removes 2 bases from V and 4 bases from J, with 4 as the unmatched junction base count. Looking up the germline V gene yields CDR1 MNHEY and CDR2 SVGEGT. The library was obtained by 5' RACE. The instrument given in TCRdb is Illumina HiSeq 2500. A second about 7 to 12 cycle PCR used a sample-barcoded 5' primer and a J-beta primer mix. Each TCR beta cDNA molecule received a unique molecular identifier from a template-switch 5' adaptor carrying 12 random nucleotides. Each sample yielded at least 3 million CDR3-containing paired-end reads. All of the RNA was converted into first-strand cDNA using the Mint cDNA synthesis kit, with a TRBC-specific oligonucleotide serving as the primer. Following uracil-DNA glycosylase treatment, a first 18-cycle PCR with universal primers M1SS and BC2_uni_R was performed on all cDNA. In the original analysis: For normalization, 1 million high-quality reads, each with a distinct molecular identifier, were randomly selected from each sample. Instead of being binned into consensus sequences, reads that shared molecular identifiers were thrown out. MiTCR, with a Q25 quality threshold and the strictest error-elimination algorithm, was used for CDR3 identification, clonotype clustering and error correction. A nonparametric unseen species model using Euler transformation provided a lower-bound estimate of total TCR beta diversity. TCRdb trimmed the raw reads at Q25, called clones with MiXCR and kept productive beta chains. CDR3 protein duplicates are merged, each entry listing the most common genes and DNA. The V and J calls shown here were made by TCRdb, not taken from the authors' results. The sample table shows roughly 500,000 distinct CDR3 sequences, and approximately 30% are seen once. The ten largest clones add up to under 20% of the sample.

To note about this clonotype: It has no known antigen specificity. No base-level quality is on record; no much larger clone is a single base apart.

Donors were under 40 systemically healthy Caucasian individuals from Russia aged 6 to 90 years. About 10 milliliters of peripheral blood were drawn from each donor into EDTA-treated Vacutainer tubes. Ficoll-Paque density-gradient centrifugation was used to isolate PBMCs, with at least 7 million per sample. Total RNA was extracted from PBMCs with Trizol reagent, with at least 6 micrograms obtained per sample. For every donor, flow cytometry on a PBMC aliquot measured the percentage of naive CD45RAhigh/CD27high T cells. On the study overall, not on this receptor specifically: Estimates of total diversity from one million sequenced T cells were regarded as lower bounds and underestimates. Donor CMV infection status was unknown, potentially confounding age-related changes in expanded clonotypes. Observed TCR beta diversity per million T cells fell roughly linearly with age, and a significant reduction was already apparent by age around 40. The percentage of naive T cells measured by flow cytometry correlated strongly with observed TCR beta diversity. The long-lived group showed more naive CD4+ T cells, fewer expanded clones and increased TCR diversity than the aged group, suggesting age selection. Bulk unsorted PBMC profiling prevented conclusive comparison of naive and antigen-experienced compartments.

Material: blood. This receptor was taken from a woman in her seventies in good health. Recombination joined TRBV6-2 or TRBV6-3 with TRBJ1-2; 10 middle bases align to TRBD1. At the DNA level, the sequence is TGTGCCAGCAGTTACACCGGGACAGGGGTCTATGGCTACACCTTC. It translates as CASSYTGTGVYGYTF.